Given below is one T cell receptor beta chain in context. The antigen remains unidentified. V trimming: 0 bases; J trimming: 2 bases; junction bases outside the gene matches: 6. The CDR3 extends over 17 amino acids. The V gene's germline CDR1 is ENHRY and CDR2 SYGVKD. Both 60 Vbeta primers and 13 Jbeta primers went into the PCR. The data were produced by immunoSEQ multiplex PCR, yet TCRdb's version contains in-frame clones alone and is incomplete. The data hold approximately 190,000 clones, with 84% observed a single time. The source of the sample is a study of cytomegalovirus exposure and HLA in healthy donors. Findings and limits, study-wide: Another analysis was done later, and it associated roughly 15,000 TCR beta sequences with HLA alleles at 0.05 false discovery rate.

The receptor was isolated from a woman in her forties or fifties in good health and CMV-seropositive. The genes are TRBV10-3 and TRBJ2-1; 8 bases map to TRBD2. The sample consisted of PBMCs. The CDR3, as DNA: TGTGCCATCAGTGAGTCGATGGGGCGGGGGGCCTACAATGAGCAGTTCTTC. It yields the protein CAISESMGRGAYNEQFF.